Here is one TCR beta chain with its context. Its antigen remains unknown. This table comes from immunoSEQ multiplex PCR, and its TCRdb copy is limited to in-frame clones, with some not included. This sample has some 84,000 clones; approximately 92% occur once, and the top ten carry approximately 0.19%. This sample stems from a study of OX40 agonist ivuxolimab in advanced cancers. Study background: An anti-OX40 (CD134) antibody with agonistic activity, ivuxolimab, was administered to patients. Partial responses, seen in three patients, involved one hepatocellular carcinoma and two cutaneous melanomas. Whole-study findings and limits: Doses of 0.1 to 3.0 mg/kg were accompanied by clonal expansion of CD4+ and CD8+ blood T cells by week 6.

The CDR3 covers 15 residues. Per germline, CDR1 SGHRS and CDR2 YFSETQ. V lost 2 bases, J lost 7 bases, and 16 bases lay in between. V gene TRBV5-1 combines with J gene TRBJ2-1; either TRBD1 or TRBD2 may supply D (6 bases each). This specimen was CD4+ or CD8+ T cells sorted from blood, taken in a trial of the OX40 agonist ivuxolimab. The receptor was isolated from an adult with an advanced solid tumor such as melanoma, head and neck, liver or kidney cancer. As DNA, the CDR3 is TGCGCCAGCAGCTTCCCGGAGGGGGGCGGGAATGAGCAGTTCTTC. Encoded protein: CASSFPEGGGNEQFF. The complete variable domain, with remaining parts taken from reference TRBV5-1 and TRBJ2-1, reads KAGVTQTPRYLIKTRGQQVTLSCSPISGHRSVSWYQQTPGQGLQFLFEYFSETQRNKGNFPGRFSGRQFSNSRSEMNVSTLELGDSALYLCASSFPEGGGNEQFFGPGTRLTVL.